The 15 T cell receptor beta chains in this list originate from one sample, sequenced in a study of human T cells and chemical hapten exposure. Time point given: patch test 2, 6 weeks after DPC sensitization. Indicated treatment: therapeutic diphenylcyclopropenone sensitization with weekly scalp DPC. TCRdb re-analysed the RACE reads in MiXCR, keeping a single row per CDR3 protein. The table includes just over 350,000 distinct CDR3 sequences, 6% to 7% detected once. This material consisted of whole blood, taken in connection with sensitization to the hapten diphenylcyclopropenone (DPC). The receptors here all came from a woman aged 18-29 years with alopecia areata. Some clones in this sample may be carry-over from other donors' samples.

V is TRBV5-1 and J is TRBJ2-2, with a weak D call TRBD2 (7 bases). Germline V gene data show CDR1 as SGHRS and CDR2 as YFSETQ. Trimming cost V 4 bases and J 4 bases, with 20 bases left between them. The CDR3 loop spans 17 amino acids. The CDR3 loop reads CASSPTLRGASTGELFF. The CDR3 coding sequence is TGCGCCAGCAGCCCTACCCTTCGGGGGGCGAGCACCGGGGAGCTGTTTTTT.

This clonotype was seen only a few times. The rearrangement joins TRBV12-3 or TRBV12-4 to TRBJ2-7; D might be TRBD1 (5 bases). The CDR3 sequence is 14 residues long. V lost 6 bases and J lost 0, with 12 bases in between. The CDR3 sequence: CASRRQTISYEQYF. The CDR3, as DNA: TGTGCCAGCAGGAGACAGACGATCTCCTACGAGCAGTACTTC.

This clonotype was recorded a few times. V and J are TRBV6-5 and TRBJ1-5; 7 nucleotides line up with TRBD1. Germline trimming cut 5 bases from V and 7 bases from J; bases unmatched to any gene: 8. Germline CDR1 MNHEY, CDR2 SVGAGI. The CDR3 contains 14 residues. The DNA for the CDR3 is TGTGCCAGCAGTGACGACAGGGAGGGACAGCCCCAGCATTTT. Encoded protein: CASSDDREGQPQHF.

The table lists this clonotype with a few counts. The gene calls are TRBV6-6 and TRBJ2-2; no definite D call. The V gene's germline CDR1 is MNHNY and CDR2 SVGAGI (reference sequence). The V end was cut by 1 base, the J end by 4 bases, with 10 bases between. The CDR3 spans 15 residues. The CDR3 is CASSYYPLGTGELFF. DNA for the CDR3: TGTGCCAGCAGTTACTACCCCCTCGGCACCGGGGAGCTGTTTTTT.

This clonotype has ten or more counts. The chain has TRBV27 and TRBJ1-2; D is undetermined. Germline lookup yields CDR1 MNHEY and CDR2 SMNVEV (reference sequence). V lost 2 bases and J 8 bases, leaving 12 bases between the germline ends. This CDR3 comprises 13 residues. Here the CDR3 DNA reads TGTGCCAGCAGTTTAGGTCCAATGTGGGGCTACACCTTC. Translating gives CASSLGPMWGYTF.

This clonotype appeared many times. The chain links TRBV6-2 or TRBV6-3 to TRBJ2-3; 7 positions agree with TRBD1. The germline V gene has CDR1 MNHEY and CDR2 SVGEGT. Trimming at V came to 7 bases and at J to 1 base, leaving 14 bases not matched to a gene. The CDR3 is 17 residues long. CDR3 coding DNA: TGTGCCAGCAACTACGGGGACAGCCTCCACCGCACAGATACGCAGTATTTT. It specifies CASNYGDSLHRTDTQYF.

This clonotype was detected only a few times. J is TRBJ2-7 and V is TRBV10-3, with D unclear. Trimming removed 3 bases from V and 0 bases from J, with 6 bases in between. The CDR3 spans 13 residues. Germline CDR1 and CDR2: ENHRY and SYGVKD. The CDR3 sequence: CAISDHASYEQYF. In nucleotides, the CDR3 is TGTGCCATCAGTGATCACGCCTCCTACGAGCAGTACTTC.

This clonotype was counted ten times or more. The gene calls are TRBV7-3 and TRBJ1-1; no clear D gene. The CDR3 has 13 residues. Germline V CDR1 and CDR2: SGHTA, FQGTGA. The CDR3 spells CASSVTPNTEAFF. CDR3 nucleotides: TGTGCTTCATCGGTCACCCCGAACACTGAAGCTTTCTTT.

DNA for the CDR3: TGTGCCAGCAGCTTAGGGACTAGCGGGGCAGGTGGCACAGATACGCAGTATTTT. Protein: CASSLGTSGAGGTDTQYF. The V gene is TRBV11-2, the J gene TRBJ2-3, with TRBD2 matching 12 bases. This CDR3 comprises 18 residues. Germline trimming cut 1 base from V and 1 base from J; bases unmatched to any gene: 6. The germline gives CDR1 SGHAT, CDR2 FQNNGV.

This clonotype was detected many times. V gene TRBV21-1 combines with J gene TRBJ2-5. TRBV21-1 is a listed pseudogene. This CDR3 has 12 residues. CDR3 residues: CASSKLTETQYF. CDR3 nucleotides: TGTGCCAGCAGCAAATTGACAGAGACCCAGTACTTC.

This clonotype was seen many times. The chain links TRBV4-3 to TRBJ2-1; D gene unclear. The CDR3 is 14 amino acids. Trimming left V 3 bases short and J 6 bases short, with 12 bases between. Germline loops: CDR1 LGHNA, CDR2 YSLEER. This chain's CDR3 is CASSHSALSNEQFF. The CDR3 DNA follows: TGCGCCAGCAGCCACTCGGCGTTGTCCAATGAGCAGTTCTTC.

The chain employs TRBV24-1 and TRBJ2-3, with D hard to call. The CDR3 is 14 amino acids. In germline, CDR1 is KGHDR, CDR2 SFDVKD. With 0 bases removed from V and 6 bases from J, the gap between germline ends came to 9 bases. As DNA, the CDR3 is TGTGCCACCAGTGATTTGACGAGACGGGATACGCAGTATTTT. The encoded protein is CATSDLTRRDTQYF.

This clonotype was observed a few times. The chain is built from TRBV7-9 and TRBJ2-4; D is uncertain. V was trimmed by 5 bases and J by 1 base, leaving 6 bases between them. CDR1 is SEHNR, CDR2 FQNEAQ, per germline (reference sequence). CDR3 length equals 13 residues. The CDR3 DNA follows: TGTGCCAGCAGCCCGGCGGCCAAAAACATTCAGTACTTC. Protein product: CASSPAAKNIQYF.

The table lists this clonotype with a few counts. This sequence joins TRBV6-6 and TRBJ2-7, with TRBD1 matching 8 bases. Germline lookup yields CDR1 MNHNY and CDR2 SVGAGI (reference sequence). The CDR3 is 15 amino acids. Trimming at V came to 2 bases and at J to 5 bases, leaving 8 bases not matched to a gene. The CDR3 loop reads CASSYPRTGHNEQYF. In nucleotides, the CDR3 is TGTGCCAGCAGTTACCCACGGACAGGGCACAACGAGCAGTACTTC.

Ten or more counts support this clonotype. The genes are TRBV4-3 and TRBJ1-3, with D hard to call. CDR1 is LGHNA and CDR2 is YSLEER in the germline V gene. This CDR3 region has 15 residues. With 1 base removed from V and 3 bases from J, the gap between germline ends came to 10 bases. CDR3 DNA: TGCGCCAGCAGCCAAGGGGGAGACGGTGGAAACACCATATATTTT. It specifies CASSQGGDGGNTIYF.